These T cell receptor beta chains were read from a single sample in a study of cytomegalovirus exposure and HLA in healthy donors. Some clones are missing from TCRdb's copy, which holds only in-frame ones; the method was immunoSEQ multiplex PCR. The sample lists approximately 120,000 clones; about three quarters were seen once. Sequenced sample: PBMCs. The receptor set was obtained from a man aged 25-45 years in good health and CMV-seronegative. Each CDR3 is given with its conserved first and last residue. A D gene is named only where the DNA matches it firmly. Clone size is stated in some rows and not others, as once, few, many or a class when expanded.

CDR3aa: CATKGLQGFRGNLMNTEAFF; CDR3nt: TGCGCCACCAAGGGGCTACAGGGGTTCCGGGGTAACCTCATGAACACTGAAGCTTTCTTT; len: 20; j_gene: TRBJ1-1; v_gene: TRBV10-1; abundance: -; d_gene: TRBD1
CDR3aa: CASSWTYDGSTGDTQYF; CDR3nt: TGTGCCAGCAGCTGGACCTACGACGGGTCAACGGGGGATACGCAGTATTTT; len: 17; j_gene: TRBJ2-3; v_gene: TRBV28; abundance: few; d_gene: -
CDR3aa: CSDTDRGPLGYTF; CDR3nt: TGCAGCGATACGGACAGGGGGCCATTAGGCTACACCTTC; len: 13; j_gene: TRBJ1-2; v_gene: TRBV29-1; abundance: -; d_gene: TRBD1
CDR3aa: CASPGQGDTGELFF; CDR3nt: TGTGCCAGTCCGGGACAGGGCGACACCGGGGAGCTGTTTTTT; len: 14; j_gene: TRBJ2-2; v_gene: TRBV6-1; abundance: few; d_gene: TRBD1
CDR3aa: CASSLGRRTVSYEQYF; CDR3nt: TGTGCCAGCAGCTTGGGGCGCCGGACAGTTAGCTACGAGCAGTACTTC; len: 16; j_gene: TRBJ2-7; v_gene: TRBV5-6; abundance: -; d_gene: -
CDR3aa: CASSEPETDLETQYF; CDR3nt: TGTGCCAGCAGTGAGCCGGAGACAGATCTAGAGACCCAGTACTTC; len: 15; j_gene: TRBJ2-5; v_gene: TRBV2; abundance: few; d_gene: -
CDR3aa: CASSLDLGGGTTDTQYF; CDR3nt: TGTGCCAGCAGCTTAGATCTGGGCGGGGGGACCACAGATACGCAGTATTTT; len: 17; j_gene: TRBJ2-3; v_gene: TRBV7-9; abundance: -; d_gene: TRBD2
CDR3aa: CASRPRPGTGHANTGELFF; CDR3nt: TGTGCCAGCAGACCAAGACCCGGGACAGGTCACGCGAACACCGGGGAGCTGTTTTTT; len: 19; j_gene: TRBJ2-2; v_gene: TRBV7-9; abundance: -; d_gene: TRBD1
CDR3aa: CAPLAGAETEAFF; CDR3nt: TGTGCCCCACTTGCAGGGGCTGAAACTGAAGCTTTCTTT; len: 13; j_gene: TRBJ1-1; v_gene: TRBV30; abundance: once; d_gene: -
CDR3aa: CASSSYQETQYF; CDR3nt: TGTGCCAGCAGCTCGTACCAAGAGACCCAGTACTTC; len: 12; j_gene: TRBJ2-5; v_gene: TRBV5-4; abundance: -; d_gene: -
CDR3aa: CASSMRRLSPLHF; CDR3nt: TGTGCCAGTAGTATGAGGCGCCTTTCACCCCTCCACTTT; len: 13; j_gene: TRBJ1-6; v_gene: TRBV19; abundance: few; d_gene: -
CDR3aa: CASSPYSNEQFF; CDR3nt: TGTGCCAGCAGCCCCTACAGTAATGAGCAGTTCTTC; len: 12; j_gene: TRBJ2-1; v_gene: TRBV7-9; abundance: -; d_gene: -
CDR3aa: CASSKDRGPREQYF; CDR3nt: TGTGCCAGCAGCAAGGACAGGGGGCCCCGCGAGCAGTACTTC; len: 14; j_gene: TRBJ2-7; v_gene: TRBV11-2; abundance: -; d_gene: TRBD1
CDR3aa: CASSHSRNQETQYF; CDR3nt: TGTGCCAGCAGCCATTCCAGGAACCAAGAGACCCAGTACTTC; len: 14; j_gene: TRBJ2-5; v_gene: TRBV11-3; abundance: -; d_gene: -
CDR3aa: CASSLDWGGEAFF; CDR3nt: TGTGCCAGCAGCTTAGATTGGGGAGGGGAAGCTTTCTTT; len: 13; j_gene: TRBJ1-1; v_gene: TRBV11-2; abundance: few; d_gene: -
CDR3aa: CASSQDRGRYEQYF; CDR3nt: TGTGCCAGCAGCCAGGACAGGGGAAGGTACGAGCAGTACTTC; len: 14; j_gene: TRBJ2-7; v_gene: TRBV7-3; abundance: few; d_gene: TRBD1
CDR3aa: CASSQVIGTGIGNTEAFF; CDR3nt: TGCGCCAGCAGCCAAGTGATAGGGACAGGGATTGGGAACACTGAAGCTTTCTTT; len: 18; j_gene: TRBJ1-1; v_gene: TRBV4-1; abundance: -; d_gene: TRBD1
CDR3aa: CASSQNRGSYGYTF; CDR3nt: TGTGCCAGCAGCCAAAACAGGGGGAGCTATGGCTACACCTTC; len: 14; j_gene: TRBJ1-2; v_gene: TRBV7-3; abundance: -; d_gene: TRBD1
CDR3aa: CASELRGGYTGELFF; CDR3nt: TGTGCCAGCGAACTCCGGGGGGGGTATACCGGGGAGCTGTTTTTT; len: 15; j_gene: TRBJ2-2; v_gene: TRBV7-3; abundance: -; d_gene: TRBD2
CDR3aa: CAWSSRTNNEQFF; CDR3nt: TGTGCCTGGAGTTCTAGAACAAACAATGAGCAGTTCTTC; len: 13; j_gene: TRBJ2-1; v_gene: TRBV30; abundance: -; d_gene: -
CDR3aa: CASSGDRGQGEQFF; CDR3nt: TGTGCCAGCAGTGGGGACAGGGGGCAAGGTGAGCAGTTCTTC; len: 14; j_gene: TRBJ2-1; v_gene: TRBV2; abundance: -; d_gene: TRBD1
CDR3aa: CASSLMFTGLAGNTIYF; CDR3nt: TGTGCCAGCAGCTTAATGTTTACAGGGTTAGCTGGAAACACCATATATTTT; len: 17; j_gene: TRBJ1-3; v_gene: TRBV7-8; abundance: few; d_gene: -
CDR3aa: CASSLPTGGDYGYTF; CDR3nt: TGTGCCAGCAGCTTACCAACAGGGGGGGACTATGGCTACACCTTC; len: 15; j_gene: TRBJ1-2; v_gene: TRBV5-4; abundance: -; d_gene: TRBD1
CDR3aa: CASSYSYSNQPQHF; CDR3nt: TGTGCCAGCAGTTACTCGTATAGCAATCAGCCCCAGCATTTT; len: 14; j_gene: TRBJ1-5; v_gene: TRBV6-6; abundance: -; d_gene: -
CDR3aa: CASSQSWGLTDTQYF; CDR3nt: TGTGCCAGCAGCCAAAGCTGGGGGCTCACAGATACGCAGTATTTT; len: 15; j_gene: TRBJ2-3; v_gene: TRBV5-4; abundance: -; d_gene: -
CDR3aa: CAWTVRAGGPFNEQFF; CDR3nt: TGTGCCTGGACAGTCCGAGCGGGGGGACCATTCAATGAGCAGTTCTTC; len: 16; j_gene: TRBJ2-1; v_gene: TRBV30; abundance: -; d_gene: TRBD2
CDR3aa: CASSYSRETAFF; CDR3nt: TGTGCCAGCAGTTACTCTCGGGAGACAGCTTTCTTT; len: 12; j_gene: TRBJ1-1; v_gene: TRBV6-5; abundance: once; d_gene: -
CDR3aa: CASVKGTEAFF; CDR3nt: TGTGCCAGTGTTAAGGGGACTGAAGCTTTCTTT; len: 11; j_gene: TRBJ1-1; v_gene: TRBV19; abundance: -; d_gene: -
CDR3aa: CASSEGNTIYF; CDR3nt: TGTGCCAGCTCAGAGGGAAACACCATATATTTT; len: 11; j_gene: TRBJ1-3; v_gene: TRBV18; abundance: -; d_gene: -